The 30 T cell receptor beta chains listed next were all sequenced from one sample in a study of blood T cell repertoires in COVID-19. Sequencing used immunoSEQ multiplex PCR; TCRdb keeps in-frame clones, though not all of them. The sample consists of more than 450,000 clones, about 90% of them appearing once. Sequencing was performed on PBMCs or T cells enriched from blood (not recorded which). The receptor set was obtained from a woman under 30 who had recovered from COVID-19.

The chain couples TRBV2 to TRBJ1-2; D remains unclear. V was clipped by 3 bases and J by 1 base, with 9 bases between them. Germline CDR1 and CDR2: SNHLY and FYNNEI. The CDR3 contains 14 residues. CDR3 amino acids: CASSEDRGNYGYTF. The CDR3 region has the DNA TGTGCCAGCAGTGAGGACCGGGGTAACTATGGCTACACCTTC.

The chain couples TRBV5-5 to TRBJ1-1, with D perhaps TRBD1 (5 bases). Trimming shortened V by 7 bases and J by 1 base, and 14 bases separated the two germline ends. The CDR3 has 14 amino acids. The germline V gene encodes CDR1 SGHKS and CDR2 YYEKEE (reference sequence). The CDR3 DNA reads TGTGCCAGCCAACTAGCGGGGACGAACACTGAAGCTTTCTTT. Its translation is CASQLAGTNTEAFF.

This CDR3 is CASSLRTGTYEQYF. DNA of the CDR3: TGTGCCAGCAGCCTTAGGACAGGGACCTACGAGCAGTACTTC. This sequence joins TRBV3-1 (or the pseudogene TRBV3-2) and TRBJ2-7; 8 bases are shared with TRBD1. Trimming took 4 bases from V and 2 from J; bases not matched to a gene: 4. CDR3 length: 14 amino acids. Germline-derived CDR1 and CDR2 are LGHDT and YNNKEL (reference sequence).

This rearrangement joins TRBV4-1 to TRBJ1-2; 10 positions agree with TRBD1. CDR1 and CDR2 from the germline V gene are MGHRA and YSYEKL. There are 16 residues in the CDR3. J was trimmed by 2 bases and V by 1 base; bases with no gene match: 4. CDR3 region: CASSQGGTGENYGYTF. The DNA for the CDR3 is TGCGCCAGCAGCCAAGGGGGGACAGGGGAGAACTATGGCTACACCTTC.

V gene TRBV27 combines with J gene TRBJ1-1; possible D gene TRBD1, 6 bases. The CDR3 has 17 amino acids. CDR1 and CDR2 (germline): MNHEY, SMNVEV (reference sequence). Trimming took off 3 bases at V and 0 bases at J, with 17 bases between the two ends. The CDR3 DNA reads TGTGCCAGCAGTTTGAGAACCGCAGGGGCCCTGAACACTGAAGCTTTCTTT. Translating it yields CASSLRTAGALNTEAFF.

DNA of the CDR3: TGTGCCAGCAGCCATGAGCCTTCCCCCTATGGCTACACCTTC. Amino acids: CASSHEPSPYGYTF. V usage is TRBV7-9 and J usage is TRBJ1-2, with D unclear. Trimming pared 5 bases from V and 4 bases from J, leaving 14 bases between. This CDR3 has 14 amino acids. Germline V gene sequence: CDR1 SEHNR, CDR2 FQNEAQ (reference sequence).

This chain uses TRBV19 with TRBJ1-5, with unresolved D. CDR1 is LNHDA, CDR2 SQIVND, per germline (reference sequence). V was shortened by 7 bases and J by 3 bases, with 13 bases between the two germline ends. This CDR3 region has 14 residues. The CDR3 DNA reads TGTGCCAGTATGACACCCTCACCCAATCAGCCCCAGCATTTT. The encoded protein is CASMTPSPNQPQHF. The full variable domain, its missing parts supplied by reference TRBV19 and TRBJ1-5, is DGGITQSPKYLFRKEGQNVTLSCEQNLNHDAMYWYRQDPGQGLRLIYYSQIVNDFQKGDIAEGYSVSREKKESFPLTVTSAQKNPTAFYLCASMTPSPNQPQHFGDGTRLSIL.

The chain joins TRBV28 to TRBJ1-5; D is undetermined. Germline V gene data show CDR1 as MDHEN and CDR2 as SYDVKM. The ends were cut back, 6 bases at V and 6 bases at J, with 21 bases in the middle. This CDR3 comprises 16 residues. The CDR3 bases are TGTGCCAGCAGCCTACTGATCTTCCTCCGTCGTCAGCCCCAGCATTTT. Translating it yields CASSLLIFLRRQPQHF.

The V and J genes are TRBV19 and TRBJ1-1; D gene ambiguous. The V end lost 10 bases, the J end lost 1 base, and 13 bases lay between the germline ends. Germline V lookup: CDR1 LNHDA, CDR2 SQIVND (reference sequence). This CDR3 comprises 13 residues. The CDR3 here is CATTRTPNTEAFF. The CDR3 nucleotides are TGTGCCACCACACGCACACCGAACACTGAAGCTTTCTTT. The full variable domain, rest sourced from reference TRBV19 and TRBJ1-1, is DGGITQSPKYLFRKEGQNVTLSCEQNLNHDAMYWYRQDPGQGLRLIYYSQIVNDFQKGDIAEGYSVSREKKESFPLTVTSAQKNPTAFYLCATTRTPNTEAFFGQGTRLTVV.

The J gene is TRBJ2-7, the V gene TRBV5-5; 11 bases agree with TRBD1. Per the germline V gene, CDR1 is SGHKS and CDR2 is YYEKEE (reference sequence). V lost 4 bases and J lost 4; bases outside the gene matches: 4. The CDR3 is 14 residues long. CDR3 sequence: CASSPGQGGYEQYF. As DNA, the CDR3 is TGTGCCAGCAGCCCGGGACAGGGGGGATACGAGCAGTACTTC.

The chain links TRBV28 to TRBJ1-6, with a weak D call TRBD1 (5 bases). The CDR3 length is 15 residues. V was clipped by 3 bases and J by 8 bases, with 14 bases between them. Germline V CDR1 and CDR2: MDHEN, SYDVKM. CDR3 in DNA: TGTGCCAGCAGTTTGCCGGGGGGTCGAGATTCACCCCTCCACTTT. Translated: CASSLPGGRDSPLHF.

CDR3 nucleotides: TGTGCCTGGAGTGTCGCCCGGGGAGTTAGCTATGGCTACACCTTC. Translated: CAWSVARGVSYGYTF. The rearrangement joins TRBV30 to TRBJ1-2, with D hard to call. Germline CDR1 and CDR2: GTSNPN and SVGIG (reference sequence). Deletions cut 0 bases from V and 4 bases from J, with 15 bases between. This CDR3 region has 15 residues.

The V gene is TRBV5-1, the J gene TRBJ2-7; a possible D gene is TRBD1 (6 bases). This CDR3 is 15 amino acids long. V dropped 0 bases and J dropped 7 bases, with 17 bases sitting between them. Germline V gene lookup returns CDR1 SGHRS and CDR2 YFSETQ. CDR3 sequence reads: CASSLARGDLTEQYF. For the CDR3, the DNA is TGCGCCAGCAGCTTGGCCAGGGGTGACCTGACGGAGCAGTACTTC.

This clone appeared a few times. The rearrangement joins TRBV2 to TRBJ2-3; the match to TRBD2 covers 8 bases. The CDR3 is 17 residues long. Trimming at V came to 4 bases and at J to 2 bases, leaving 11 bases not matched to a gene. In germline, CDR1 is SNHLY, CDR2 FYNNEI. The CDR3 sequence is CASSGVGAGGLTDTQYF. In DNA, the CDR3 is TGTGCCAGCAGTGGGGTCGGCGCGGGGGGCCTCACAGATACGCAGTATTTT.

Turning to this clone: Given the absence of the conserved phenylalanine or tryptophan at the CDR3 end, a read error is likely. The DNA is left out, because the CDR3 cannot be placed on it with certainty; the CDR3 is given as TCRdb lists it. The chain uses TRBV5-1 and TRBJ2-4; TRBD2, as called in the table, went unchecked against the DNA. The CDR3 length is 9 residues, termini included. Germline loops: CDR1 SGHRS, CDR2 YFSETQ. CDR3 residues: CASSRDYPG.

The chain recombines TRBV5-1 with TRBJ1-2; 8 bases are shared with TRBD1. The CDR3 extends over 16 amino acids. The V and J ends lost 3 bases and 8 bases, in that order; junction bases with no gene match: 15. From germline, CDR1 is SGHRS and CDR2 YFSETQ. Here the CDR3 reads CASSSTGVPLVSGYTF. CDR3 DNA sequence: TGCGCCAGCAGCTCGACAGGGGTTCCCTTGGTTTCGGGCTACACCTTC.

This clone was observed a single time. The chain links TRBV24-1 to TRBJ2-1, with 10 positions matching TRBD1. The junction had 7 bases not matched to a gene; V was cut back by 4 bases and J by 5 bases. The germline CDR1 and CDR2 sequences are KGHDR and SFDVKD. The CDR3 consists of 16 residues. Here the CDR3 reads CATSETGTGADNEQFF. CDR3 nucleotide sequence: TGTGCCACCAGTGAGACCGGGACAGGGGCGGACAATGAGCAGTTCTTC.

The CDR3 region has the DNA TGCGCCAGCAGCTTGGGGGTTAGCAACACTGAAGCTTTCTTT. It codes for CASSLGVSNTEAFF. V is TRBV5-1 and J is TRBJ1-1; D is unresolved. This CDR3 comprises 14 residues. CDR1 and CDR2 (germline): SGHRS, YFSETQ. With 0 bases removed from V and 2 bases from J, the gap between germline ends came to 8 bases.

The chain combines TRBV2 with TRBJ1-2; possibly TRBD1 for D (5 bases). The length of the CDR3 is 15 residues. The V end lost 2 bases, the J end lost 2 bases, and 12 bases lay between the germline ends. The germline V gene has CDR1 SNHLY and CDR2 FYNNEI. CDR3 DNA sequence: TGTGCCAGCAGTGAACGGAGGGGCGAAAACTATGGCTACACCTTC. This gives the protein CASSERRGENYGYTF.

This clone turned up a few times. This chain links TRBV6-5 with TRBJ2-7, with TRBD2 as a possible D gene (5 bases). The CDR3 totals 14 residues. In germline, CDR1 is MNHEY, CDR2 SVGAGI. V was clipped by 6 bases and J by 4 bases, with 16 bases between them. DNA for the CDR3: TGTGCCAGCAGCCCCACCCTAGGGAGTTACGAGCAGTACTTC. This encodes CASSPTLGSYEQYF.

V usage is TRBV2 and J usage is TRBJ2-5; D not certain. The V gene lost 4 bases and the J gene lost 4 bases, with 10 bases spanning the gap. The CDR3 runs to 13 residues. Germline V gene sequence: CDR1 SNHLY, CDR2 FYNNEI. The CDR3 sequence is CASSVTNRETQYF. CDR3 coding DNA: TGTGCCAGCAGTGTTACGAACAGAGAGACCCAGTACTTC.

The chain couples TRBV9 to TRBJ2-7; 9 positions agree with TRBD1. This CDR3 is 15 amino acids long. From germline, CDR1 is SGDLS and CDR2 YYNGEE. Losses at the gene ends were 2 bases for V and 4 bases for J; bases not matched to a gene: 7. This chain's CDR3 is CASSVAGTGMYEQYF. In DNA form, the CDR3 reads TGTGCCAGCAGCGTCGCCGGGACAGGGATGTACGAGCAGTACTTC.

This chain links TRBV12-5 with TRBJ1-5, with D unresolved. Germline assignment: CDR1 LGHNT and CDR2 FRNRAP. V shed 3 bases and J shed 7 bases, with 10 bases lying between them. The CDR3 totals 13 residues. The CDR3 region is CASGLSVLQPQHF. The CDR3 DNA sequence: TGTGCTAGTGGTTTATCAGTGCTGCAGCCCCAGCATTTT.

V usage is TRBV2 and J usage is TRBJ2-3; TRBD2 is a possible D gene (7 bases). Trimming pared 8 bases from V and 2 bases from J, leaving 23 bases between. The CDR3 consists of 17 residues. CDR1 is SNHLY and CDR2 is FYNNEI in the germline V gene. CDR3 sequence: CASPPQSRGAITDTQYF. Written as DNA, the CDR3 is TGTGCCAGCCCCCCACAAAGTCGGGGGGCAATCACAGATACGCAGTATTTT.

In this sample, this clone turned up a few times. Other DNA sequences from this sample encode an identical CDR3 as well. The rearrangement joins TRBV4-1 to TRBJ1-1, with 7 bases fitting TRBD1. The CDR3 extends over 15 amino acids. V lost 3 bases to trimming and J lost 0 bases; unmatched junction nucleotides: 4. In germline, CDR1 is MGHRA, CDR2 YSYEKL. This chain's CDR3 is CASSHPGQLNTEAFF. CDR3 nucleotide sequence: TGCGCCAGCAGCCATCCGGGACAGTTGAACACTGAAGCTTTCTTT.

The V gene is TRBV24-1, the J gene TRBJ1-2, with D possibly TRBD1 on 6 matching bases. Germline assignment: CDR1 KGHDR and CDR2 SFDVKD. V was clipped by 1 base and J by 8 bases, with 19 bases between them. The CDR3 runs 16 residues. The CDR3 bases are TGTGCCACCAGTGATTTCCCAGGGCAGGGGCAAGACGGCTACACCTTC. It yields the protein CATSDFPGQGQDGYTF.

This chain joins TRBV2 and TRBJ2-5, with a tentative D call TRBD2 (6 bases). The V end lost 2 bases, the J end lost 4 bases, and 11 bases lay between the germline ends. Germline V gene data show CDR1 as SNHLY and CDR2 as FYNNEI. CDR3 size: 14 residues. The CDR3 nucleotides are TGTGCCAGCAGTGAAAGGGTGGGGGGAGAGACCCAGTACTTC. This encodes CASSERVGGETQYF.

CDR3 sequence reads: CASSLELVGETQYF. The CDR3 nucleotides are TGTGCCAGCAGCTTGGAACTAGTAGGTGAGACCCAGTACTTC. The rearrangement joins TRBV5-4 to TRBJ2-5, with D tentatively TRBD2 (5 bases). In germline, CDR1 is SGHNT, CDR2 YYREEE (reference sequence). The length of the CDR3 is 14 residues. V lost 0 bases to trimming and J lost 5 bases, with 11 bases between them.

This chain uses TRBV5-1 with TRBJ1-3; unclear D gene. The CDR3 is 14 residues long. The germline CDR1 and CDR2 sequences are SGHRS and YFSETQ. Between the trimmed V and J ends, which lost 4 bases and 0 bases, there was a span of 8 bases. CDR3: CASSQQSSGNTIYF. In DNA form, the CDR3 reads TGCGCCAGCAGCCAACAGAGCTCTGGAAACACCATATATTTT.

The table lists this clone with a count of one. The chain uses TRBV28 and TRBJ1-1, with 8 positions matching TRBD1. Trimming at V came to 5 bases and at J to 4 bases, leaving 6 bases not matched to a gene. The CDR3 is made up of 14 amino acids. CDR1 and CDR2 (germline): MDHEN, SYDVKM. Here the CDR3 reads CASSLPDRGTEAFF. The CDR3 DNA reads TGTGCCAGCAGTCTGCCCGACAGGGGCACTGAAGCTTTCTTT.